Below, 29 T cell receptor beta chains from the same sample are listed, as sequenced in a study of cytomegalovirus exposure and HLA in healthy donors. Amplification used 60 Vbeta primers and 13 Jbeta primers. Clones were sequenced by immunoSEQ multiplex PCR, and TCRdb holds only the in-frame ones, with some missing. The sample lists approximately 190,000 clones, 87% seen once, with about 1.1% in the top ten. Sequencing was carried out using PBMCs. The receptors derive from a boy between 2 and 10 years old in good health and CMV-seronegative.

This chain joins TRBV19 and TRBJ2-5; D is undetermined. The CDR3 spans 11 residues. Germline loops: CDR1 LNHDA, CDR2 SQIVND (reference sequence). Trimming left V 5 bases short and J 4 bases short, with 5 bases between. For the CDR3, the DNA is TGTGCCAGTAGTCCAGGAGAGACCCAGTACTTC. This translates into CASSPGETQYF.

The chain has TRBV5-1 and TRBJ2-7; maybe TRBD2 (6 bases). Germline V gene lookup returns CDR1 SGHRS and CDR2 YFSETQ. CDR3 length equals 13 residues. Trimming pared 7 bases from V and 5 bases from J, leaving 16 bases between. The CDR3 spells CASWDFIGNEQYF. For the CDR3, the DNA is TGCGCCAGCTGGGACTTTATTGGAAACGAGCAGTACTTC.

A remark on this clone: This CDR3 fails to terminate in the conserved phenylalanine or tryptophan, so it likely reflects a read error. The V and J genes are TRBV27 and TRBJ1-2, with D hard to call. From germline, CDR1 is MNHEY and CDR2 SMNVEV (reference sequence). Trimming cost V 7 bases and J 2 bases, with 20 bases left between them. The CDR3 is 16 amino acids. CDR3 sequence reads: CASISTSRLLNYGYTL. The CDR3 DNA reads as TGTGCCAGCATTTCTACATCCCGACTTTTAAACTATGGCTACACCCTC.

This chain joins TRBV7-9 and TRBJ2-7; TRBD2 matches at 14 bases. The CDR3 consists of 17 residues. V lost 4 bases, J lost 8 bases, and 13 bases stayed unmatched. Germline V lookup: CDR1 SEHNR, CDR2 FQNEAQ (reference sequence). CDR3 nucleotides: TGTGCCAGCAGCTCCACAAGACTAGCGGGAGGGCAAATCCAGCAGTACTTC. This gives the protein CASSSTRLAGGQIQQYF. Combining the CDR3 with reference TRBV7-9 and TRBJ2-7 gives the whole variable domain DTGVSQNPRHKITKRGQNVTFRCDPISEHNRLYWYRQTLGQGPEFLTYFQNEAQLEKSRLLSDRFSAERPKGSFSTLEIQRTEQGDSAMYLCASSSTRLAGGQIQQYFGPGTRLTVT.

The rearrangement links TRBV4-2 to TRBJ1-1; D not certain. Trimming stripped 6 bases from V and 4 bases from J, with 15 bases between. The germline CDR1 and CDR2 sequences are LGHNA and YNFKEQ. The CDR3 has 14 residues. The CDR3: CASSKRVFGTEAFF. The CDR3 bases are TGTGCCAGCAGTAAACGGGTCTTTGGCACTGAAGCTTTCTTT.

The chain has TRBV5-1 and TRBJ1-1, with D hard to call. V was shortened by 2 bases and J by 1 base, with 12 bases between the two germline ends. This CDR3 has 15 residues. Germline CDR1 is SGHRS and CDR2 is YFSETQ. This chain's CDR3 is CASSFEGLRNTEAFF. The CDR3 DNA reads TGCGCCAGCAGCTTCGAGGGATTGAGGAACACTGAAGCTTTCTTT. The full variable domain, in which reference TRBV5-1 and TRBJ1-1 provide the parts outside the CDR3, is KAGVTQTPRYLIKTRGQQVTLSCSPISGHRSVSWYQQTPGQGLQFLFEYFSETQRNKGNFPGRFSGRQFSNSRSEMNVSTLELGDSALYLCASSFEGLRNTEAFFGQGTRLTVV.

In DNA, the CDR3 is TGTGCCAGCAGCTTAGCTTTTGGACAGGGGATGATGGATACGCAGTATTTT. This encodes CASSLAFGQGMMDTQYF. The chain uses TRBV11-1 and TRBJ2-3, with 9 positions matching TRBD1. Germline assignment: CDR1 SGHAT and CDR2 FQDESV (reference sequence). The length of the CDR3 is 17 residues. V lost 0 bases and J lost 6; bases outside the gene matches: 10.

The chain employs TRBV9 and TRBJ2-3; TRBD2 matches at 8 bases. V dropped 4 bases and J dropped 1; count of bases not matched to a gene: 5. The CDR3 is 15 residues long. CDR1 SGDLS and CDR2 YYNGEE come from the germline V gene. The DNA for the CDR3 is TGTGCCAGCAGCTATAGCGGGATGCGCACAGATACGCAGTATTTT. Its protein is CASSYSGMRTDTQYF.

The CDR3 DNA reads TGCGCCAGCAGCTTGAGAATGGGGACTACTTCAAGCACAGATACGCAGTATTTT. Translation gives CASSLRMGTTSSTDTQYF. The J gene is TRBJ2-3, the V gene TRBV5-1; 7 nucleotides line up with TRBD2. This CDR3 contains 18 residues. V shed 1 base, J shed 0 bases, and the junction held 11 bases outside the gene matches. From germline, CDR1 is SGHRS and CDR2 YFSETQ.

The J gene is TRBJ2-7, the V gene TRBV2; D perhaps matches TRBD1 (6 bases). CDR3 size: 17 residues. The V end lost 6 bases, the J end lost 2 bases, and 23 bases lay between the germline ends. Germline CDR1 is SNHLY and CDR2 is FYNNEI. CDR3 nucleotides: TGTGCCAGCAGCGAAACCCTGATACAGGGACATACCTACGAGCAGTACTTC. This gives the protein CASSETLIQGHTYEQYF.

A single count supports this clone. The rearrangement links TRBV28 to TRBJ2-7, with D maybe TRBD1 (6 bases). This CDR3 region has 15 residues. The germline V gene has CDR1 MDHEN and CDR2 SYDVKM. Between the trimmed V and J ends, which lost 3 bases and 6 bases, there was a span of 18 bases. CDR3 loop: CASSFQGSPRGEQYF. In DNA, the CDR3 is TGTGCCAGCAGTTTTCAGGGGAGTCCCCGAGGCGAGCAGTACTTC.

The V gene is TRBV19, the J gene TRBJ2-1, with TRBD2 as a possible D gene (7 bases). Trimming left V 5 bases short and J 3 bases short, with 26 bases between. The germline V gene encodes CDR1 LNHDA and CDR2 SQIVND (reference sequence). The CDR3 sequence is 19 residues long. The CDR3 reads CASSHKLWDYPGDYNEQFF. The CDR3 region has the DNA TGTGCCAGTAGTCATAAATTGTGGGACTACCCAGGGGACTACAATGAGCAGTTCTTC.

The CDR3 spells CASSQVWAQGGEKLFF. The CDR3 DNA sequence: TGCGCCAGCAGCCAAGTTTGGGCGCAAGGTGGTGAAAAACTGTTTTTT. The rearrangement uses TRBV4-1 and TRBJ1-4, with D hard to call. The ends were cut back, 1 base at V and 7 bases at J, with 16 bases in the middle. In germline, CDR1 is MGHRA, CDR2 YSYEKL. The CDR3 loop spans 16 amino acids.

This chain links TRBV28 with TRBJ2-7, with 7 bases fitting TRBD1. The germline gives CDR1 MDHEN, CDR2 SYDVKM. The junction had 4 bases not matched to a gene; V was cut back by 6 bases and J by 2 bases. This CDR3 spans 13 amino acids. CDR3 nucleotide sequence: TGTGCCAGCAGGCTAACAGGGGCCTACGAGCAGTACTTC. Its protein is CASRLTGAYEQYF.

The V gene is TRBV28, the J gene TRBJ2-3; TRBD2 matches 13 bases. Germline CDR1 is MDHEN and CDR2 is SYDVKM. V was pared by 2 bases and J by 6 bases, with 2 bases of the junction left unmatched. The CDR3 runs to 15 residues. CDR3 sequence reads: CASSLTSGGADTQYF. As DNA, the CDR3 is TGTGCCAGCAGTTTAACTAGCGGGGGGGCTGATACGCAGTATTTT.

The chain uses TRBV6-5 and TRBJ2-7, with TRBD1 as a possible D gene (6 bases). The CDR3 is 14 amino acids. Germline V gene sequence: CDR1 MNHEY, CDR2 SVGAGI. With 2 bases removed from V and 1 base from J, the gap between germline ends came to 9 bases. The CDR3 nucleotides read TGTGCCAGCAGTTACAGCGACAGGTCCTACGAGCAGTACTTC. Its translation: CASSYSDRSYEQYF.

The CDR3 here is CASSGPYGYTF. In DNA, the CDR3 is TGTGCCAGCAGTGGGCCGTATGGCTACACCTTC. The gene calls are TRBV28 and TRBJ1-2; D not certain. The CDR3 sequence is 11 residues long. The germline V gene has CDR1 MDHEN and CDR2 SYDVKM. The V end was cut by 5 bases, the J end by 5 bases, with 6 bases between.

V is TRBV6-1 and J is TRBJ2-7; D gene unclear. CDR1 and CDR2 (germline): MNHNS, SASEGT. V was clipped by 4 bases and J by 4 bases, with 17 bases between them. This CDR3 is built from 15 residues. The CDR3 is CASSGWAPRLYEQYF. DNA of the CDR3: TGTGCCAGCAGTGGGTGGGCCCCCCGCTTGTACGAGCAGTACTTC.

The chain combines TRBV15 with TRBJ2-3; D possibly corresponds to TRBD2 (6 bases). The CDR3 consists of 14 residues. The ends were cut back, 5 bases at V and 0 bases at J, with 9 bases in the middle. Per germline, CDR1 LNHNV and CDR2 YYDKDF (reference sequence). The CDR3 is CATSGGASTDTQYF. CDR3 DNA sequence: TGTGCCACCAGCGGCGGGGCTAGCACAGATACGCAGTATTTT.

This clone was counted once. The chain carries TRBV5-4 and TRBJ2-3, with TRBD2 matching 10 bases. Germline assignment: CDR1 SGHNT and CDR2 YYREEE (reference sequence). The CDR3 runs to 15 residues. V lost 2 bases and J lost 5; bases outside the gene matches: 5. The CDR3 nucleotides are TGTGCCAGCAGCTTTCTAGCGGGAGTTGGAGATACGCAGTATTTT. Translation gives CASSFLAGVGDTQYF. The whole variable domain, filled in from reference TRBV5-4 and TRBJ2-3, reads ETGVTQSPTHLIKTRGQQVTLRCSSQSGHNTVSWYQQALGQGPQFIFQYYREEENGRGNFPPRFSGLQFPNYSSELNVNALELDDSALYLCASSFLAGVGDTQYFGPGTRLTVL.

The chain combines TRBV30 with TRBJ2-7; 7 positions agree with TRBD1. Unmatched junction bases numbered 3, after V lost 5 bases and J lost 2 bases. The CDR3 spans 12 residues. Germline lookup yields CDR1 GTSNPN and CDR2 SVGIG (reference sequence). CDR3 nucleotides: TGTGCCTGGGGACAGGAAGCCTACGAGCAGTACTTC. It translates to CAWGQEAYEQYF.

For this clone: Different DNA sequences within this sample yield the same CDR3. This chain connects TRBV27 to TRBJ1-2; D unresolved. This CDR3 is 13 amino acids long. CDR1 is MNHEY and CDR2 is SMNVEV in the germline V gene (reference sequence). Trimming took off 6 bases at V and 6 bases at J, with 14 bases between the two ends. The CDR3 region is CASSPAGGHGYTF. CDR3 in DNA: TGTGCCAGCAGCCCTGCGGGCGGCCATGGCTACACCTTC.

This CDR3 is CASSRTGVPYEQYF. CDR3 coding DNA: TGTGCCAGTAGCAGGACAGGGGTCCCCTACGAGCAGTACTTC. The rearrangement links TRBV19 to TRBJ2-7; 9 nucleotides align to TRBD1. The germline gives CDR1 LNHDA, CDR2 SQIVND (reference sequence). After removal of 6 bases from V and 2 bases from J, the junction contained 5 bases not matched to a gene. The CDR3 runs 14 residues.

The J gene is TRBJ1-6, the V gene TRBV5-4, with a tentative D call TRBD1 (6 bases). V lost 4 bases and J 0 bases, leaving 11 bases between the germline ends. The CDR3 loop spans 16 amino acids. In germline, CDR1 is SGHNT, CDR2 YYREEE (reference sequence). The chain's CDR3 is CASSLQGRSYNSPLHF. The CDR3 region has the DNA TGTGCCAGCAGCCTACAGGGACGCTCCTATAATTCACCCCTCCACTTT.

The chain links TRBV9 to TRBJ2-7; 7 bases align to TRBD2. Losses at the gene ends were 4 bases for V and 6 bases for J; bases not matched to a gene: 16. CDR1 and CDR2 from the germline V gene are SGDLS and YYNGEE. This CDR3 comprises 16 residues. The CDR3 coding sequence is TGTGCCAGCAGCCCGAAAGGCGGGGGAGGGCTCCGCGAGCAGTACTTC. As protein: CASSPKGGGGLREQYF.

V is TRBV7-9 and J is TRBJ2-1; D remains unclear. CDR1 and CDR2 (germline): SEHNR, FQNEAQ (reference sequence). V lost 1 base and J lost 10, with 11 bases in between. The CDR3 covers 13 residues. This CDR3 is CASSLGGRVEQFF. CDR3 DNA sequence: TGTGCCAGCAGCTTAGGTGGTCGGGTAGAGCAGTTCTTC. The entire variable domain, with the rest obtained from reference TRBV7-9 and TRBJ2-1, is as follows: DTGVSQNPRHKITKRGQNVTFRCDPISEHNRLYWYRQTLGQGPEFLTYFQNEAQLEKSRLLSDRFSAERPKGSFSTLEIQRTEQGDSAMYLCASSLGGRVEQFFGPGTRLTVL.

The chain carries TRBV28 and TRBJ1-2, with a tentative D call TRBD1 (5 bases). CDR1 is MDHEN, CDR2 SYDVKM, per germline. The V and J ends lost 5 bases and 2 bases respectively, with 9 bases between them. CDR3 length equals 13 residues. DNA for the CDR3: TGTGCCAGCAGTCCCGACAGAAACTATGGCTACACCTTC. It codes for CASSPDRNYGYTF.

The V gene is TRBV2, the J gene TRBJ1-5, with 8 bases fitting TRBD1. The V segment lost 5 bases and the J segment 6 bases; nucleotides outside the gene matches: 9. Per germline, CDR1 SNHLY and CDR2 FYNNEI. This CDR3 is built from 15 residues. CDR3 coding DNA: TGTGCCAGCAGTCTGGACAGGGTGTCCGGTCAGCCCCAGCATTTT. This codes for CASSLDRVSGQPQHF.

The chain carries TRBV6-5 and TRBJ2-2; perhaps TRBD2 as D (6 bases). Trimming pared 6 bases from V and 5 bases from J, leaving 16 bases between. Germline assignment: CDR1 MNHEY and CDR2 SVGAGI. CDR3 size: 15 residues. CDR3 loop: CASSQWTGVTGELFF. The DNA of the CDR3 is TGTGCCAGCAGCCAATGGACGGGGGTTACCGGGGAGCTGTTTTTT.